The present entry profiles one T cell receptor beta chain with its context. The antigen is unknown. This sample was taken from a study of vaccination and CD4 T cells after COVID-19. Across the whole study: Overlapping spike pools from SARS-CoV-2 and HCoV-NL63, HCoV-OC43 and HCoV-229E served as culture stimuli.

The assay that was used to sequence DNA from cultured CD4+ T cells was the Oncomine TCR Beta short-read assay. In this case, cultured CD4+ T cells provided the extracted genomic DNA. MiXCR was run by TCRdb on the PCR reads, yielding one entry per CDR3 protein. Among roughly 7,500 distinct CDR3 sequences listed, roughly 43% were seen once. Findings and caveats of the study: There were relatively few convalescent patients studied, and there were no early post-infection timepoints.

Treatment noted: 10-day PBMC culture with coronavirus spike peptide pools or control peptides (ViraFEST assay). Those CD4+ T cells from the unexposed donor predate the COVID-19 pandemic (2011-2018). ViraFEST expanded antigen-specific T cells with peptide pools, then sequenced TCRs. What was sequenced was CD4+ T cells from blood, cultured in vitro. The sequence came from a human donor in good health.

The chain's CDR3 is CASSSIAESDYGYTF. Here the CDR3 DNA reads TGTGCCAGTAGTTCCATTGCCGAGAGTGACTATGGCTACACCTTC. The chain recombines TRBV19 with TRBJ1-2, with unresolved D. The CDR3 contains 15 residues. V shed 5 bases and J shed 3 bases, with 16 bases lying between them. The germline gives CDR1 LNHDA, CDR2 SQIVND (reference sequence).